This T cell receptor (beta chain) was captured by sequencing in a study of cytomegalovirus exposure and HLA in healthy donors. General study points: In a later analysis, several top co-occurrence clusters appeared linked to parvovirus B19, influenza, CMV and Epstein-Barr virus. Researchers reportedly found TCR beta sequences accurately predicted most subjects' HLA-A and HLA-B alleles. A later analysis reportedly identified an Asian-associated ancestry cluster as carrying fewer N-insertions than the roughly 720-donor mean.

The germline V gene encodes CDR1 LNHDA and CDR2 SQIVND (reference sequence). The CDR3 sequence is 18 residues long. V was cut by 2 bases and J by 0 bases, with 17 bases left in between. This clone has only a few counts. The antigen remains unidentified. This PCR relied on a set of 60 Vbeta primers and 13 Jbeta primers. The repertoire was sequenced with immunoSEQ multiplex PCR; TCRdb's copy has only in-frame clones and lacks some. This table has about 64,000 clones, less than 70% appearing once. The V gene is TRBV19, the J gene TRBJ1-5, with TRBD1 as a possible D gene (6 bases). Sequenced sample: PBMCs. This clonotype was sampled from a woman in her forties or fifties in good health and CMV-seronegative. The CDR3: CASSIPTGHPYSNQPQHF. The CDR3 DNA sequence: TGTGCCAGTAGTATACCAACGGGACACCCTTATAGCAATCAGCCCCAGCATTTT.